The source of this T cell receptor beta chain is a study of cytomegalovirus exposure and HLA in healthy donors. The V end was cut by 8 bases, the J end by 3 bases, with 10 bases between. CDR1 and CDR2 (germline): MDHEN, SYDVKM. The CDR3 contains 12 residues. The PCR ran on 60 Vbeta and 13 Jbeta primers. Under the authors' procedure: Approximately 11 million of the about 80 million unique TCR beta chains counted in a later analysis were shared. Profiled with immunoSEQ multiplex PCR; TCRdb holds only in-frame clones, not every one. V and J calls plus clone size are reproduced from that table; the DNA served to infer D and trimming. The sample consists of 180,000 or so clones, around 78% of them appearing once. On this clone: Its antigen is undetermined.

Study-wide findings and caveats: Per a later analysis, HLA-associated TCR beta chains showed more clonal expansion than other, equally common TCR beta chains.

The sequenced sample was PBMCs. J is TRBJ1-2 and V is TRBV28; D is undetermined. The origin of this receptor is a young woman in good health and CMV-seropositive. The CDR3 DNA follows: TGTGCCAGCTTTGGCCAATACTATGGCTACACCTTC. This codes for CASFGQYYGYTF.